This T cell receptor beta chain was captured in a study of T cell responses to AZD1222 COVID-19 vaccine. Study results and caveats: At baseline, seropositivity was found in only 6 or 7 AZD1222 recipients. Following two doses of AZD1222, Spike-specific TCR breadth and depth rose. No day 14 peak samples; only post-peak repertoires were characterized. Most donors were white British and more were female, and clonal diversity was possibly underestimated.

Produced via immunoSEQ multiplex PCR; TCRdb's table is partial and in-frame only. The table shows some 100,000 clones, with 70% to 90% occurring only once. For this clone: Antigen specificity is unknown.

CDR3 length: 14 amino acids. CDR1 and CDR2 (germline): MGHRA, YSYEKL. Trimming stripped 0 bases from V and 1 base from J, with 7 bases between. The chain has TRBV4-1 and TRBJ2-7; D is unclear. Sequences were derived from peripheral blood, sampled 28 days after the second AZD1222 dose. The TCR comes from an adult who received the AZD1222 COVID-19 vaccine. Here the CDR3 reads CASSQEDLSYEQYF. The CDR3 nucleotides read TGCGCCAGCAGCCAAGAAGACTTATCCTACGAGCAGTACTTC.